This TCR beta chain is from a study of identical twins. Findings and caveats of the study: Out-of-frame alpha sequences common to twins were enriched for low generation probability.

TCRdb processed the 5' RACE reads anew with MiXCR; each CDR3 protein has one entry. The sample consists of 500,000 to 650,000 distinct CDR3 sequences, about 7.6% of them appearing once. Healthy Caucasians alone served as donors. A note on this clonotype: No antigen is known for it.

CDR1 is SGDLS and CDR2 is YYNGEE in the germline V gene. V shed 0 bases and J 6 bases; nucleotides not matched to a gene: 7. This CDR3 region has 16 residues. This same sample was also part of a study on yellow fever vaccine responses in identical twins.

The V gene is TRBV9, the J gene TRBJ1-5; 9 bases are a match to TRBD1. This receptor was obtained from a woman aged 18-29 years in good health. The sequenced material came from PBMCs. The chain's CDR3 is CASSVGTGGSGQPQHF. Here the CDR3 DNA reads TGTGCCAGCAGCGTAGGAACAGGGGGCTCAGGTCAGCCCCAGCATTTT.